Below, 3 T cell receptor beta chains from the same sample are listed, as sequenced in a study of blood T cell repertoires in COVID-19. TCRdb's copy holds only in-frame clones and misses some; the assay was immunoSEQ multiplex PCR. The table includes under 200,000 clones, 87% detected once. Sequencing input: peripheral blood. The source of these receptors is a woman in her sixties or seventies who had recovered from COVID-19.

The CDR3 DNA reads TGTGCCAGTAGTGTACAGGGATTTCAGCCCCAGCATTTT. Encoded protein: CASSVQGFQPQHF. This chain connects TRBV19 to TRBJ1-5; D perhaps matches TRBD1 (6 bases). This CDR3 region has 13 residues. CDR1 and CDR2 (germline): LNHDA, SQIVND (reference sequence). V gave up 5 bases and J gave up 6 bases, with 11 bases separating them.

CDR3 in DNA: TGCGCCAGCAGCGCCCGGGAGTCTTACGAGCAGTACTTC. Amino acids: CASSARESYEQYF. V gene TRBV5-1 combines with J gene TRBJ2-7; weak D call: TRBD2 (6 bases). Trimming shortened V by 4 bases and J by 4 bases, and 12 bases separated the two germline ends. The CDR3 loop spans 13 amino acids. Germline CDR1 reads SGHRS; CDR2 reads YFSETQ.

This chain uses TRBV6-2 or TRBV6-3 with TRBJ2-1; D is perhaps TRBD2 (6 bases). This CDR3 region has 13 residues. The V gene lost 2 bases and the J gene lost 7 bases, with 9 bases spanning the gap. CDR1 MNHEY and CDR2 SVGEGT come from the germline V gene. The CDR3: CASSYRRGNEQFF. The CDR3 coding sequence is TGTGCCAGCAGTTACCGACGGGGGAATGAGCAGTTCTTC.